The T cell receptor (beta chain) under discussion was sequenced for a study of radiation and T cells in renal cell carcinoma. Specified treatment: treatment-naive control, cytoreductive nephrectomy. The protocol was immunoSEQ multiplex PCR, while the TCRdb copy is restricted to in-frame clones and leaves out a portion. The table lists around 16,000 clones, roughly three fifths of them singletons. The germline gives CDR1 MNHEY, CDR2 SVGAGI. Trimming took off 3 bases at V and 1 base at J, with 10 bases between the two ends. This CDR3 region has 15 residues. This TCR was recovered from a man aged 50-60 years with renal cell carcinoma. The sample was tumor tissue, taken from a patient whose treatment was nephrectomy without radiotherapy. The chain couples TRBV6-5 to TRBJ2-1; possibly TRBD2 for D (6 bases). The CDR3 DNA sequence: TGTGCCAGCAGTTATAGCGGTAATTCCTACAATGAGCAGTTCTTC. Protein sequence: CASSYSGNSYNEQFF.